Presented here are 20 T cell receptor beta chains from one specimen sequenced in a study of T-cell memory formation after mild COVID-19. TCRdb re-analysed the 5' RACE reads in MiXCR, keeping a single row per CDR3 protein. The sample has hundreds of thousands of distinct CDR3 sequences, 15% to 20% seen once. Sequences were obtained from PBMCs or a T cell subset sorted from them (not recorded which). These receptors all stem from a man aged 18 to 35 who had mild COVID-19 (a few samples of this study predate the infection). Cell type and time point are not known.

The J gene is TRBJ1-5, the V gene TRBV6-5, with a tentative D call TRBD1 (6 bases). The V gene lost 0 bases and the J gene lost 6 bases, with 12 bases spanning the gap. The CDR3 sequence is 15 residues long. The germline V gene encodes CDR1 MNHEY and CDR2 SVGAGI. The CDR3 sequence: CASSYSRGGGQPQHF. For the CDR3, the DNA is TGTGCCAGCAGTTACTCGAGGGGGGGCGGTCAGCCCCAGCATTTT.

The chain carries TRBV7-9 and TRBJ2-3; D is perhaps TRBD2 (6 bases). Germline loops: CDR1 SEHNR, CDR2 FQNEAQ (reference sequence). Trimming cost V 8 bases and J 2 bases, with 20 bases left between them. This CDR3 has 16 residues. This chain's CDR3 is CASGGFLGIFTDTQYF. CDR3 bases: TGTGCCAGCGGGGGGTTCTTGGGGATCTTCACAGATACGCAGTATTTT.

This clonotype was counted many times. CDR3 loop: CASSLPDTEAFF. The CDR3 region has the DNA TGTGCCAGCAGCTTGCCCGACACTGAAGCTTTCTTT. The chain recombines TRBV7-6 with TRBJ1-1; D is ambiguous. Trimming took off 3 bases at V and 3 bases at J, with 5 bases between the two ends. The CDR3 is 12 residues long. CDR1 is SGHVS and CDR2 is FNYEAQ in the germline V gene.

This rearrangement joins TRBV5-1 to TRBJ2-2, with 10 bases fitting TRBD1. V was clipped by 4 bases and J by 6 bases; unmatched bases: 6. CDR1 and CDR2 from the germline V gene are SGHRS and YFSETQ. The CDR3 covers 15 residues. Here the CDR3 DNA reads TGCGCCAGCAGCCAGGGGACAGGGGTCGCCGGGGAGCTGTTTTTT. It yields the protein CASSQGTGVAGELFF.

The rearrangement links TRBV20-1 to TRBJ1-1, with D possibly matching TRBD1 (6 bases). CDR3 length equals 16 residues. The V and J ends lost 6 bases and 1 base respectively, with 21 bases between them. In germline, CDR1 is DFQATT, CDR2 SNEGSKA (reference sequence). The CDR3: CSASPVQGIRNTEAFF. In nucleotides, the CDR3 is TGCAGTGCATCCCCGGTTCAGGGGATTAGGAACACTGAAGCTTTCTTT.

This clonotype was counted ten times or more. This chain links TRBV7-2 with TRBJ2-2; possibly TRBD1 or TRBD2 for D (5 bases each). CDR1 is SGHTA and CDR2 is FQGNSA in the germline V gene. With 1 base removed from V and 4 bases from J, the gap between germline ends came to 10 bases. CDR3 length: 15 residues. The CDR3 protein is CASSLGGGTTGELFF. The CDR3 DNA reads TGTGCCAGCAGCTTAGGAGGTGGGACCACCGGGGAGCTGTTTTTT.

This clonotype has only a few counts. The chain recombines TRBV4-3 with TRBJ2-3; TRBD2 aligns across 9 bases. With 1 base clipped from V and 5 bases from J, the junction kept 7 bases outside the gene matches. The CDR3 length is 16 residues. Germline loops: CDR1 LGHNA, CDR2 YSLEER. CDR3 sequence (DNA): TGCGCCAGCAGCCAAGTGCAAGCGGGGGGAGGAGATACGCAGTATTTT. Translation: CASSQVQAGGGDTQYF.

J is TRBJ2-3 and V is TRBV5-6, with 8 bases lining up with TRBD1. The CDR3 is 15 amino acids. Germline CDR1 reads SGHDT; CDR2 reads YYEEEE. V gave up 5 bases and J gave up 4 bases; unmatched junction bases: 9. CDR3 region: CASSPYRGYADTQYF. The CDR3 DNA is TGTGCCAGCAGTCCATACAGGGGGTACGCAGATACGCAGTATTTT.

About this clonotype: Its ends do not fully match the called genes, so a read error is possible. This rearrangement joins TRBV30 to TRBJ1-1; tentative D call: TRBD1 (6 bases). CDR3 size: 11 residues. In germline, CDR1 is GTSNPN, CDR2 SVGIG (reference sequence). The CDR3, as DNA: TGTGCCTGGGACGTGGGGGCGAGGCCCGAGTTC. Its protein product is CAWDVGARPEF.

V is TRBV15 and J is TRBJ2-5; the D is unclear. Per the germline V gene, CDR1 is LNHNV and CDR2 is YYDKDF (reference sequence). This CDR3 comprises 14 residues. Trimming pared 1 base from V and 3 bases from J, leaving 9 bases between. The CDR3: CATSRGPVKETQYF. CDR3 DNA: TGTGCCACCAGCAGAGGCCCCGTAAAAGAGACCCAGTACTTC.

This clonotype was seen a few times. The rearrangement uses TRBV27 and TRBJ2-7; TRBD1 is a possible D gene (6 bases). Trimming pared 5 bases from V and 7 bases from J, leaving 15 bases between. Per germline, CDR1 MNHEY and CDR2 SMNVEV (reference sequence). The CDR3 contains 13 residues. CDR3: CASSEVGAGEQYV. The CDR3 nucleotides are TGTGCCAGCAGTGAGGTGGGGGCGGGTGAGCAGTACGTC.

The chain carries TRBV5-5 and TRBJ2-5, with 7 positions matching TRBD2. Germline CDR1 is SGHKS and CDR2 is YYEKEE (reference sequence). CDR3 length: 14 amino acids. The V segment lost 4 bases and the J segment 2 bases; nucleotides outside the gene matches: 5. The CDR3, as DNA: TGTGCCAGCAGCACGGGGGGAGGGCAAGAGACCCAGTACTTC. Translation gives CASSTGGGQETQYF.

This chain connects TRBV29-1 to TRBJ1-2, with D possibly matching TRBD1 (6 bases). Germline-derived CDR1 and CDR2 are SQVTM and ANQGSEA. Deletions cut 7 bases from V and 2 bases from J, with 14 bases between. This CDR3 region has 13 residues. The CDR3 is CSGRDTVNYGYTF. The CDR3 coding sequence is TGCAGCGGAAGGGACACCGTCAACTATGGCTACACCTTC.

The CDR3 nucleotides are TGTGCCAGCAGCCCCGAGGGCTATGGCTACACCTTC. Protein sequence: CASSPEGYGYTF. This chain joins TRBV7-2 and TRBJ1-2; D not resolved. CDR1 SGHTA and CDR2 FQGNSA come from the germline V gene. V gave up 5 bases and J gave up 4 bases, with 8 bases separating them. The CDR3 is 12 amino acids. Drawing the rest from reference TRBV7-2 and TRBJ1-2, the complete variable domain is GAGVSQSPSNKVTEKGKDVELRCDPISGHTALYWYRQSLGQGLEFLIYFQGNSAPDKSGLPSDRFSAERTGGSVSTLTIQRTQQEDSAVYLCASSPEGYGYTFGSGTRLTVV.

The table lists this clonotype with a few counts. CDR3 DNA sequence: TGTGCCAGCAGTTACTCGCCGGGTTTCAATGAGCAGTTCTTC. This gives the protein CASSYSPGFNEQFF. The rearrangement links TRBV6-5 to TRBJ2-1; D unclear. Germline V CDR1 and CDR2: MNHEY, SVGAGI. Trimming cost V 0 bases and J 6 bases, with 9 bases left between them. The CDR3 consists of 14 residues.

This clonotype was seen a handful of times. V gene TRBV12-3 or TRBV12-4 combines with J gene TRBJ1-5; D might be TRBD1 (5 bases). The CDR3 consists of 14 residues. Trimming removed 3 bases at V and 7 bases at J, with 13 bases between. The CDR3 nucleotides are TGTGCCAGCAGTTTGCAGGGAGATTACCAGCCCCAGCATTTT. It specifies CASSLQGDYQPQHF.

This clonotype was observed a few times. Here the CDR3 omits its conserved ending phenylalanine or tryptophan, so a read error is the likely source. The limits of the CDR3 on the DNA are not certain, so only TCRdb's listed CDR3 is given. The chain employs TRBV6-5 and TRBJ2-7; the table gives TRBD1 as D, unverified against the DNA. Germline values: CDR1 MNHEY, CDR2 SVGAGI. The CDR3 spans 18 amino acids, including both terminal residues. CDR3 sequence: CASTPSAARRDRGLGIVL.

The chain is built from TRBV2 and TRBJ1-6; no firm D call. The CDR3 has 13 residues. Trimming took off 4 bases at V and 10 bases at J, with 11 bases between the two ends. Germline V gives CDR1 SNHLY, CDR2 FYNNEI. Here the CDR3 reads CASSARLGSPLHF. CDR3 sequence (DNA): TGTGCCAGCAGTGCGCGCCTTGGGTCACCCCTCCACTTT.

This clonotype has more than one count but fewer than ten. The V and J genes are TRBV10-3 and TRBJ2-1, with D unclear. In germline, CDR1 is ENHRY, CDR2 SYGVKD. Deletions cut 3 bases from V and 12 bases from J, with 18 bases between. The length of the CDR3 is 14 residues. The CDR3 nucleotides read TGTGCCATCAGTGATTCCCGCGACGCTGGAACGCAGTTCTTC. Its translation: CAISDSRDAGTQFF.

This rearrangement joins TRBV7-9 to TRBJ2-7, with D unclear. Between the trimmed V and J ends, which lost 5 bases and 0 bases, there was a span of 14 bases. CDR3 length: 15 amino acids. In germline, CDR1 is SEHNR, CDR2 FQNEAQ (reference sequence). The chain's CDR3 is CASSPVQRSSYEQYV. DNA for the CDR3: TGTGCCAGCAGCCCGGTTCAGAGAAGCTCCTACGAGCAGTACGTC.